This TCR beta chain stems from a study of T cells expressing NK-cell markers. The germline V gene has CDR1 MNHNS and CDR2 SASEGT. CDR3 length: 13 amino acids. TCRdb reprocessed the 5' RACE reads, keeping one entry per CDR3 protein, no DNA. Its table lists 200,000 to 300,000 distinct CDR3 sequences. V gene TRBV6-1 combines with J gene TRBJ2-5; TCRdb reports TRBD1, a call that lacks DNA to check it against. The clonotype was recovered from a woman between 18 and 70 years old in good health. Sequencing was done on a sample of blood T cells: a sorted CD56 or NKG2C T cell subset, CD4+ or CD8+ T cells, or bulk PBMC T cells (not recorded which). The CDR3 here is CASSRGGRETQYF.